Included here is one TCR beta chain sequence, with context. Its target is not known. Unique molecular identifiers were carried by the TCR beta cDNA libraries. In TCRdb, the PCR reads were re-called with MiXCR into one record per CDR3 protein. This sample has 750,000 to 900,000 distinct CDR3 sequences, with around 46% found just once. This entry comes from a study of post-analysis software for immune sequencing data. The CDR3 has 17 residues. With V trimmed by 7 bases and J by 0 bases, 13 bases remained unmatched. The germline gives CDR1 SQVTM, CDR2 ANQGSEA. Notes on the study in general: Strong co-clustering by F measure was seen for same-batch samples. Patients used roughly five TRBV segments, including TRBV5-6, TRBV5-1 and TRBV20-1, more often than controls.

The sequence was collected from a girl aged 5-17 years with multiple sclerosis. The genes are TRBV29-1 and TRBJ1-2; 11 bases line up with TRBD1. The sequencing input was blood. In nucleotides, the CDR3 is TGCAGCGGCGGTCCCGGGACAGGGGGGACATCTAACTATGGCTACACCTTC. It yields the protein CSGGPGTGGTSNYGYTF.